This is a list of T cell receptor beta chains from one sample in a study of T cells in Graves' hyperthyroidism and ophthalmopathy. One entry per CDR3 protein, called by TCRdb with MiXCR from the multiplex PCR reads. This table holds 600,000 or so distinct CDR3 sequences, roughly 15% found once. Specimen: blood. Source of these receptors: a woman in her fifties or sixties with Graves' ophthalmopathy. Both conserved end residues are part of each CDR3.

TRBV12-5	CASGSDPGQIYQETQYF
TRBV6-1	CASSVGTGGSGGTEAFF
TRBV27	CASSRPGQSEAFF
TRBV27	CASSWAYNEKLFF
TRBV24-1	CATSDSRTGTGTNEKLFF
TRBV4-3	CASSQTGTMFTGELFF
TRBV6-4	CASSDPDVQGNTEAFF
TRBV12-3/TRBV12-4	CASSPRVQDSNQPQHF
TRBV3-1	CASSPDGFNQPQHF
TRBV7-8	CASSQGTGLSSYNEQFF
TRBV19	CASSTPQGPGSGNTIYF
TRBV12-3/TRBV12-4	CASSLGLAGGLYEQFF
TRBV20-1	CSAREGTAFHQPQHF
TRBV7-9	CARLITSGESDEQFF
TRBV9	CASSVGGGGKAKNIQYF
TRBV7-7	CASSLGEVNEQFF
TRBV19	CASSRTTDLNTEAFF
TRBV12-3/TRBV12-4	CASSSLAGEGETQYF
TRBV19	CASSTHQGQFYGYTF
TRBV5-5	CASSLVSGAQSYEQYF
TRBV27	CASSYFGGGGTSREQFF
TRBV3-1	CASSQATGGNLYEQYF
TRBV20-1	CSARQGAPNTEAFF
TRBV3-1	CASSPPGQKSSGNTIYF
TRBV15	CATSKQGSNQPQHF
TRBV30	CAWSDTANLLGYTF
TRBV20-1	CSATPAGSKAGNTIYF
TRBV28	CASSLQGLSTNEKLFF
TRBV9	CASSVAGPSSGANVLTF
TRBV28	CASSPGTKYGYTF
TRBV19	CASSEQGSYYGYTF
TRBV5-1	CASSWDWQETQYF
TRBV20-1	CSARDGWQGVGAFF
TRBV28	CASSRGQPRAEETQYF
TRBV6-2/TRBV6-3	CASSPRNQPQHF
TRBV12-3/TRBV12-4	CASSPLLGTGELFF
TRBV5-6	CASSLRTGGRNQPQHF
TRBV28	CASSLSDTDTQYF
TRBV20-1	CSARDAGRGVRSYEQYF
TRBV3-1	CASSQIGAGEKLFF
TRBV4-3	CASSQDRLAGGNNEQFF
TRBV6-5	CASSYGPGLASGEQYF
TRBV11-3	CASSLSGQGLLSYEQYF
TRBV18	CASSPRGQGRSNEQFF
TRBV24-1	CATKRSGSSYNEQFF
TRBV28	CASSKTGKMGETQYF
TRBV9	CASSPHSGRIHEQFF
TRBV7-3	CASSLRGVGGTQYF
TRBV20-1	CSARVFQNTEAFF
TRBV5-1	CASSVPRGSGTDTQYF
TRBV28	CASSFGRRAFF
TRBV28	CASSLRGVNNQPQHF
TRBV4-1	CASSQVTSSTRTQYF
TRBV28	CASSLTGGFYEQYF
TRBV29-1	CSVAGTAEQFF
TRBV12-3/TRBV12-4	CASSLLLQGPNLNEKLFF
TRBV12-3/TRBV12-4	CASSGQGSSPLHF